This is a list of T cell receptor beta chains from one sample in a study of blood T cell repertoires in COVID-19. Libraries were prepared by immunoSEQ multiplex PCR; TCRdb keeps only in-frame clonotypes and omits some of them. The table includes approximately 300,000 clones, about 92% detected once. What was sequenced was PBMCs or T cells enriched from blood (not recorded which). The receptors were gathered from a young woman who had recovered from COVID-19. The CDR3 runs from the conserved cysteine through the conserved F or W. The D gene is left open where the match is weak. The size field is filled for only some rows; it gives once, few, many or a size class.

j_call clone_size v_call d_call cdr3_nt cdr3_aa
TRBJ2-3 - TRBV9 TRBD2 TGTGCCAGCAGTCCTAGCGGGGGCCTTAGCACAGATACGCAGTATTTT CASSPSGGLSTDTQYF
TRBJ1-5 - TRBV30 - TGTGCCTGGATGGCCTCAGGAAACCAGCATTTT CAWMASGNQHF
TRBJ2-7 - TRBV28 TRBD1 TGTGCCAGCAGGACGGGACAGGGATCTTCCTACGAGCAGTACTTC CASRTGQGSSYEQYF
TRBJ2-1 - TRBV4-3 TRBD1 TGCGCCAGCAGCCAAGTGGTAGCAGGGGGCGCCTACAATGAGCAGTTCTTC CASSQVVAGGAYNEQFF
TRBJ2-3 - TRBV5-4 TRBD2 TGTGCCAGCAGCTTAGGGCTAGCGGGACCACCCACAGATACGCAGTATTTT CASSLGLAGPPTDTQYF
TRBJ2-3 - TRBV2 - TGTGCCAGCAACCCGGGACACAGCACAGATACGCAGTATTTT CASNPGHSTDTQYF
TRBJ1-5 - TRBV7-2 - TGTGCCAGCAGCGCCAATACAGGGTCCCTTAATCAGCCCCAGCATTTT CASSANTGSLNQPQHF
TRBJ1-1 - TRBV6-5 - TGTGCCAGCAGTTACGCAGGGGCGAACACTGAAGCTTTCTTT CASSYAGANTEAFF
TRBJ2-2 - TRBV4-1 - TGCGCCAGCAGCCAATTGTTGGGGCGGAACACCGGGGAGCTGTTTTTT CASSQLLGRNTGELFF
TRBJ2-3 - TRBV5-8 TRBD2 TGTGCCAGCAGCTTGGGGACTAGCGGGAGAAATACGCAGTATTTT CASSLGTSGRNTQYF
TRBJ2-2 once TRBV5-4 TRBD1 TGTGCCAGCAGCCAGGGGGCAGAGACCGGGGAGCTGTTTTTT CASSQGAETGELFF
TRBJ2-3 - TRBV28 TRBD2 TGTGCCAGCAGGTCCCCGGGGGGGGGTAGCACAGATACGCAGTATTTT CASRSPGGGSTDTQYF
TRBJ2-3 - TRBV28 TRBD2 TGTGCCACTGCGGGGGGGCCGTATAGCACAGATACGCAGTATTTT CATAGGPYSTDTQYF
TRBJ2-5 - TRBV18 TRBD1 TGTGCCAGCTCGTATCTCAGGGGGCGCCAGCAAGAGACCCAGTACTTC CASSYLRGRQQETQYF
TRBJ1-2 - TRBV21-1 - TGTGCCAGCAGCATTTCAGACAGGGCGAACTATGGCTACACCTTC CASSISDRANYGYTF
TRBJ2-2 - TRBV3-1/TRBV3-2 - TGTGCCAGCAGCCCGGCTACCAATCTTGAGGGCGGGGAGCTGTTTTTT CASSPATNLEGGELFF
TRBJ2-1 - TRBV6-2/TRBV6-3 TRBD2 TGTGCCAGCAGTTACCGGCCGGGGCTTAGCGGGAGGGTCGTCCATGAGCAGTTCTTC CASSYRPGLSGRVVHEQFF
TRBJ1-2 - TRBV6-5 TRBD1 TGTGCCAGCAGCGGACAGGGGCAGAACTATGGCTACACCTTC CASSGQGQNYGYTF
TRBJ2-1 - TRBV29-1 TRBD1 TGCAGCGTCCAAGGACAGGGTCGGGAGCAGTTCTTC CSVQGQGREQFF
TRBJ1-2 - TRBV5-4 - TGTGCCAGCAGAGGGGGTTGGGGCTACACCTTC CASRGGWGYTF
TRBJ1-1 - TRBV5-1 - TGCGCCAGCAGCTTGGCCGCGGGCACTGAAGCTTTCTTT CASSLAAGTEAFF
TRBJ2-2 - TRBV9 - TGTGCCAGCAGCGTTGGTACAGGGTCCGGGGAGCTGTTTTTT CASSVGTGSGELFF
TRBJ2-1 - TRBV30 TRBD1 TGTGCCTGGAGTTTAGCTTCAGGGGGTGAGCAGTTCTTC CAWSLASGGEQFF
TRBJ2-7 - TRBV6-4 TRBD1 TGTGCCAGCCCCGAAGGGGGCCCAGCGCAAAGCTCCTACGAGCAGTACTTC CASPEGGPAQSSYEQYF
TRBJ1-5 - TRBV7-9 TRBD1 TGTGCCAGCAGCATCAGAGGGACAGTTTTCGGGCACCAGCATTTT CASSIRGTVFGHQHF
TRBJ1-1 - TRBV7-2 - TGTGCCAGCAGCGTGAACTTCGCGAACACTGAAGCTTTCTTT CASSVNFANTEAFF
TRBJ1-1 - TRBV2 - TGTGCCAGCACCACCGCGCCGGGTAGGACTGAAGCTTTCTTT CASTTAPGRTEAFF
TRBJ2-1 - TRBV7-7 - TGTGCTAGCAGCTTAGCCGGTGGTAATGAGCAGTTCTTC CASSLAGGNEQFF
TRBJ2-1 - TRBV28 TRBD1 TGTGCCAGCAGTTTTGAGGGGGCTGGGTACAATGAGCAGTTCTTC CASSFEGAGYNEQFF
TRBJ1-6 - TRBV4-1 TRBD1 TGCGCCAGCAGCCAAGGCTTTGGACAGGGGAAGAATTCACCCCTCCACTTT CASSQGFGQGKNSPLHF
TRBJ1-3 - TRBV10-3 - TGTGCCATCAGTGAGGGACAGTACTCTGGAAACACCATATATTTT CAISEGQYSGNTIYF
TRBJ2-1 - TRBV7-2 - TGTGCCAGCCGACCGGAGAGGTCCTACAATGAGCAGTTCTTC CASRPERSYNEQFF